Below, 17 T cell receptor beta chains from the same sample are listed, as sequenced in a study of Ad26.COV2.S vaccination and SARS-CoV-2 variants. Data came from immunoSEQ multiplex PCR; TCRdb stores just in-frame clones and leaves some out. The sample carries some 240,000 clones, around nine tenths recorded once. Noted treatment: 15 to 20 received Ad26.COV2.S at low or high dose, single or two shots; roughly five received placebo; per-sample allocation not given. Day 63 after the first injection of vaccine or placebo was the sampling time. The sequencing used peripheral blood, collected in a trial of Ad26.COV2.S vaccine versus placebo. These receptors all stem from a person between 18 and 59 years old who received the Ad26.COV2.S COVID-19 vaccine or a placebo.

This chain links TRBV5-4 with TRBJ2-7; 12 nucleotides match TRBD1. The CDR3 extends over 16 amino acids. V lost 0 bases, J lost 3 bases, and 4 bases stayed unmatched. Germline V lookup: CDR1 SGHNT, CDR2 YYREEE (reference sequence). The CDR3 loop reads CASSLAGTGGRYEQYF. The CDR3 region has the DNA TGTGCCAGCAGCTTGGCTGGGACAGGGGGCCGCTACGAGCAGTACTTC.

This clone was seen more than once but under ten times. V usage is TRBV6-1 and J usage is TRBJ2-3; 8 bases match TRBD2. The V segment lost 4 bases and the J segment 0 bases; nucleotides outside the gene matches: 6. The length of the CDR3 is 16 residues. In germline, CDR1 is MNHNS, CDR2 SASEGT. The CDR3 DNA reads TGTGCCAGCAGTGCCCGTAGCGGGGCTAGCACAGATACGCAGTATTTT. Encoded protein: CASSARSGASTDTQYF.

J is TRBJ1-6 and V is TRBV18; 8 positions agree with TRBD1. Germline V CDR1 and CDR2: KGHSH, LQKENI. CDR3 length: 15 residues. V was pared by 2 bases and J by 9 bases, with 6 bases of the junction left unmatched. The chain's CDR3 is CASSPGQGLGSPLHF. The CDR3 DNA follows: TGTGCCAGCTCACCAGGACAGGGTCTAGGTTCACCCCTCCACTTT. Together with reference TRBV18 and TRBJ1-6, the CDR3 gives the full variable domain: NAGVMQNPRHLVRRRGQEARLRCSPMKGHSHVYWYRQLPEEGLKFMVYLQKENIIDESGMPKERFSAEFPKEGPSILRIQQVVRGDSAAYFCASSPGQGLGSPLHFGNGTRLTVT.

The V gene is TRBV6-5, the J gene TRBJ2-5; the D gene is possibly TRBD2 (6 bases). Trimming pared 0 bases from V and 5 bases from J, leaving 16 bases between. CDR1 and CDR2 (germline): MNHEY, SVGAGI. This CDR3 is built from 16 residues. The CDR3 nucleotides are TGTGCCAGCAGTTACTCCCGGAGGGCGGGGAGGGAGACCCAGTACTTC. Residues: CASSYSRRAGRETQYF.

J is TRBJ1-1 and V is TRBV13; D ambiguous. CDR3 length: 15 residues. V shed 2 bases and J shed 1 base, with 11 bases lying between them. Germline-derived CDR1 and CDR2 are PRHDT and FYEKMQ (reference sequence). The CDR3 bases are TGTGCCAGCAGCTTAAGGGTGGATGGGAACACTGAAGCTTTCTTT. Translation gives CASSLRVDGNTEAFF.

The chain couples TRBV12-3 or TRBV12-4 to TRBJ1-1, with D perhaps matching TRBD1 (5 bases). This CDR3 comprises 12 residues. The germline V and J ends were trimmed by 6 bases and 6 bases, with 11 bases remaining between them. The CDR3, as DNA: TGTGCCAGCAGCTTATGGGGCGCTGAAGCTTTCTTT. Translation: CASSLWGAEAFF.

This CDR3 reads CASSYSQGAYGYTF. In nucleotides, the CDR3 is TGTGCCAGCAGTTACTCCCAGGGGGCGTATGGCTACACCTTC. This chain connects TRBV6-2 or TRBV6-3 to TRBJ1-2; 8 bases are a match to TRBD1. Germline CDR1 and CDR2: MNHEY and SVGEGT. The ends lost 0 bases at V and 5 bases at J; junction bases unmatched: 2. The CDR3 is 14 residues long.

The rearrangement joins TRBV4-1 to TRBJ2-1; 8 nucleotides line up with TRBD2. CDR1 and CDR2 from the germline V gene are MGHRA and YSYEKL. The J segment lost 10 bases and the V segment lost 0 bases, leaving 11 bases of the junction unmatched. The CDR3 is made up of 16 amino acids. CDR3 in amino acids: CASSQEDGGGRREQFF. The CDR3 nucleotides read TGCGCCAGCAGCCAAGAGGATGGCGGGGGGCGGCGGGAGCAGTTCTTC.

This clone was counted a few times. The rearrangement links TRBV3-1 (or the pseudogene TRBV3-2) to TRBJ2-5, with TRBD2 matching over 13 bases. Germline CDR1 LGHDT, CDR2 YNNKEL (reference sequence). The CDR3 runs 14 residues. With V trimmed by 4 bases and J by 6 bases, 2 bases remained unmatched. CDR3 DNA sequence: TGTGCCAGCAGCCTGGGACTAGCGGGGAAGACCCAGTACTTC. This gives the protein CASSLGLAGKTQYF.

The chain links TRBV18 to TRBJ2-2, with D possibly TRBD1 on 5 matching bases. This CDR3 comprises 16 residues. Germline V gives CDR1 KGHSH, CDR2 LQKENI. Trimming stripped 1 base from V and 3 bases from J, with 12 bases between. The CDR3 here is CASSPRADTYTGELFF. In DNA, the CDR3 is TGTGCCAGCTCACCACGGGCGGACACCTACACCGGGGAGCTGTTTTTT.

J is TRBJ2-3 and V is TRBV6-2 or TRBV6-3; 12 bases are shared with TRBD1. After removal of 6 bases from V and 6 bases from J, the junction contained 4 bases not matched to a gene. Germline CDR1 and CDR2: MNHEY and SVGEGT. The CDR3 is 14 residues long. This CDR3 is CASSQGQGADTQYF. For the CDR3, the DNA is TGTGCCAGCAGCCAGGGACAGGGGGCGGATACGCAGTATTTT.

The CDR3: CASSLNPTGAPGELFF. As DNA, the CDR3 is TGTGCCAGCAGCTTAAATCCAACAGGGGCACCCGGGGAGCTGTTTTTT. The J gene is TRBJ2-2, the V gene TRBV7-3; 7 positions agree with TRBD1. CDR3 length: 16 amino acids. Looked up from germline, CDR1 is SGHTA and CDR2 is FQGTGA. With 1 base clipped from V and 6 bases from J, the junction kept 8 bases outside the gene matches.

The V gene is TRBV19, the J gene TRBJ2-7, with unresolved D. The CDR3 length is 13 residues. Germline V gene data show CDR1 as LNHDA and CDR2 as SQIVND (reference sequence). The V and J ends lost 0 bases and 1 base respectively, with 4 bases between them. CDR3 DNA sequence: TGTGCCAGTAGTATAGAGGCTTCCTACGAGCAGTACTTC. Protein: CASSIEASYEQYF. The variable domain in full, with the rest retrieved from reference TRBV19 and TRBJ2-7, is DGGITQSPKYLFRKEGQNVTLSCEQNLNHDAMYWYRQDPGQGLRLIYYSQIVNDFQKGDIAEGYSVSREKKESFPLTVTSAQKNPTAFYLCASSIEASYEQYFGPGTRLTVT.

The genes are TRBV30 and TRBJ1-4, with D possibly matching TRBD1 (6 bases). This CDR3 has 16 residues. The V gene lost 1 base and the J gene lost 3 bases, with 15 bases spanning the gap. CDR1 GTSNPN and CDR2 SVGIG come from the germline V gene (reference sequence). CDR3 in DNA: TGTGCCTGGAGTGGGGGGGTACAGGGAGCTAATGAAAAACTGTTTTTT. Translated: CAWSGGVQGANEKLFF.

The chain combines TRBV19 with TRBJ1-2, with D maybe TRBD1 (6 bases). This CDR3 comprises 14 residues. Trimming took 4 bases from V and 7 from J, leaving 16 bases between them. The V gene's germline CDR1 is LNHDA and CDR2 SQIVND (reference sequence). The CDR3 loop is CASSTQGISSGYTF. In DNA, the CDR3 is TGTGCCAGTAGTACCCAGGGGATATCCTCTGGCTACACCTTC.

The gene calls are TRBV9 and TRBJ1-1; weak D call: TRBD1 (6 bases). V lost 4 bases to trimming and J lost 0 bases, with 13 bases between them. The germline V gene has CDR1 SGDLS and CDR2 YYNGEE. The CDR3 covers 15 residues. The CDR3 DNA is TGTGCCAGCAGCCCCAAAGGGGGGCTGAACACTGAAGCTTTCTTT. Its protein product is CASSPKGGLNTEAFF.

Comments on this clone: Other nucleotide sequences in the sample specify the same CDR3. The chain links TRBV30 to TRBJ2-1; D is ambiguous. Trimming cost V 0 bases and J 8 bases, with 5 bases left between them. Germline lookup yields CDR1 GTSNPN and CDR2 SVGIG (reference sequence). The CDR3 consists of 11 residues. Written as DNA, the CDR3 is TGTGCCTGGAGTGTACTTGATGAGCAGTTCTTC. Translating gives CAWSVLDEQFF.